This T cell receptor (beta chain) was obtained from a study of cytomegalovirus exposure and HLA in healthy donors. This CDR3 has 16 residues. Germline V gene sequence: CDR1 MNHEY, CDR2 SMNVEV (reference sequence). With 3 bases clipped from V and 3 bases from J, the junction kept 5 bases outside the gene matches. Study outcomes and limitations: The authors later linked a missense DCLRE1C variant to TCR beta V- and J-gene trimming. DRB1 showed the most TCR associations and HLA-C the fewest in a later analysis, as rates varied by HLA locus.

With 60 Vbeta and 13 Jbeta primers, the PCR was carried out. Repertoires were generated with immunoSEQ multiplex PCR, while TCRdb's copy carries only in-frame clones and drops some. The sample yields approximately 74,000 clones, roughly 75% seen once. Of note for this clone: Its antigen remains unidentified.

The rearrangement uses TRBV27 and TRBJ2-6; 7 nucleotides line up with TRBD1. The sequence came from a middle-aged woman in good health and CMV-seronegative. Sequencing input: PBMCs. The CDR3 DNA reads TGTGCCAGCAGTTTCATACAGGGGAGTGGGGCCAACGTCCTGACTTTC. This sequence encodes CASSFIQGSGANVLTF.